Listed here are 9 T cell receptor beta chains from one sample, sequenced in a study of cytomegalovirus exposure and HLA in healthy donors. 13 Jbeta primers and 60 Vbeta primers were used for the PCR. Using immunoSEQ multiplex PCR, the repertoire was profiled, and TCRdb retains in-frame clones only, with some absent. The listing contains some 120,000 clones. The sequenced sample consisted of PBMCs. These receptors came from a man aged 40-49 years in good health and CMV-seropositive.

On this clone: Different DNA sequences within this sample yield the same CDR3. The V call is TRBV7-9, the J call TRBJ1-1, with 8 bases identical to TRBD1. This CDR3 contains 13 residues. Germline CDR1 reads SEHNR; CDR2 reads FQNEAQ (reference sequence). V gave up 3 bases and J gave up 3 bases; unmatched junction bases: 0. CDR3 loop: CASSLTGDTEAFF. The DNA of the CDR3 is TGTGCCAGCAGCTTGACAGGGGACACTGAAGCTTTCTTT.

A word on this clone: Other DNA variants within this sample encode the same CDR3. The CDR3 DNA is TGCGCCAGCAGCTTAGGAGGGAACACTGAAGCTTTCTTT. Its translation is CASSLGGNTEAFF. The genes are TRBV5-1 and TRBJ1-1; D unresolved. V lost 2 bases to trimming and J lost 1 base, with 6 bases between them. There are 13 residues in the CDR3. The germline CDR1 and CDR2 sequences are SGHRS and YFSETQ. Supplemented by reference TRBV5-1 and TRBJ1-1, the full variable domain reads KAGVTQTPRYLIKTRGQQVTLSCSPISGHRSVSWYQQTPGQGLQFLFEYFSETQRNKGNFPGRFSGRQFSNSRSEMNVSTLELGDSALYLCASSLGGNTEAFFGQGTRLTVV.

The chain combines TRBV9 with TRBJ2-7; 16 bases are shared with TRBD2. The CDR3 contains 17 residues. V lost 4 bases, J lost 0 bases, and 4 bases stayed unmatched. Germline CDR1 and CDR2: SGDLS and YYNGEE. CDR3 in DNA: TGTGCCAGCAGCCCGGGACTAGCGGGGGGGAGCTCCTACGAGCAGTACTTC. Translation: CASSPGLAGGSSYEQYF.

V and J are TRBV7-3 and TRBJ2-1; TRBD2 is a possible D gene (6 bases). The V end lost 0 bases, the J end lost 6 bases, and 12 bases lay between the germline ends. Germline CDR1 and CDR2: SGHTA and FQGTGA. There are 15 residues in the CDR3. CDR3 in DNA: TGTGCCAGCAGCTTAACCCGGACTATTGTCAATGAGCAGTTCTTC. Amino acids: CASSLTRTIVNEQFF.

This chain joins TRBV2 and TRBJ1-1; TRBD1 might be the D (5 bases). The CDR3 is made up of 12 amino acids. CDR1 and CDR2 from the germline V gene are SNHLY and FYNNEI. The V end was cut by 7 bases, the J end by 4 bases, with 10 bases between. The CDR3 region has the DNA TGTGCCAGCAAGCGGGGGGGCACTGAAGCTTTCTTT. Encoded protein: CASKRGGTEAFF.

In DNA form, the CDR3 reads TGTGCCAGCTCACCCGGACTAGCGGGAAAGAACCACAATGAGCAGTTCTTC. It yields the protein CASSPGLAGKNHNEQFF. V usage is TRBV18 and J usage is TRBJ2-1, with 12 bases lining up with TRBD2. This CDR3 comprises 17 residues. Unmatched junction bases numbered 8, after V lost 3 bases and J lost 5 bases. Germline CDR1 KGHSH, CDR2 LQKENI.

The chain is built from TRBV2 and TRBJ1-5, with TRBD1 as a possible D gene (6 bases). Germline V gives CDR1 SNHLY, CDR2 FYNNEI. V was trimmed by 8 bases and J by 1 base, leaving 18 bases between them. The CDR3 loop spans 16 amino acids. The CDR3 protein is CASSRGGIDSNQPQHF. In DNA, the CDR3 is TGTGCCAGCTCTAGAGGGGGTATAGACAGCAATCAGCCCCAGCATTTT.

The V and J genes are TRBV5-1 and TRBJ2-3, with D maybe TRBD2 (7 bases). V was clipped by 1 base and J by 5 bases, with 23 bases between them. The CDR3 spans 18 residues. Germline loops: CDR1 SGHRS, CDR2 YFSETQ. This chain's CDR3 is CASSLPRGGGGLGDTQYF. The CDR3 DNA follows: TGCGCCAGCAGCTTGCCCCGGGGCGGGGGCGGCTTAGGAGATACGCAGTATTTT.

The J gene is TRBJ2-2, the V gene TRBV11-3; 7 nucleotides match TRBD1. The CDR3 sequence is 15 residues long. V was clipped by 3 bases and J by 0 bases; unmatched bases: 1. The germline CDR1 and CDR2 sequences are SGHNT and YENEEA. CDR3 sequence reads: CASSLGQTNTGELFF. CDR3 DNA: TGTGCCAGCAGCTTGGGACAGACGAACACCGGGGAGCTGTTTTTT.